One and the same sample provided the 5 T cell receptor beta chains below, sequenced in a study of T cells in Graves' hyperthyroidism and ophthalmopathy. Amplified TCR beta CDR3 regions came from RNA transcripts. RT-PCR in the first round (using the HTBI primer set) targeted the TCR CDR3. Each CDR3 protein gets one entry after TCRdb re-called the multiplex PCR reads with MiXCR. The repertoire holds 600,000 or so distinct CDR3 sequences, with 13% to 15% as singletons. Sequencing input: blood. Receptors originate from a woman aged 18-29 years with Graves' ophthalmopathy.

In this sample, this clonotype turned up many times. The CDR3 bases are TGTGCCAGCAGCCCTCCAGTGAGCGGGGCAGATACGCAGTATTTT. Protein sequence: CASSPPVSGADTQYF. The chain joins TRBV9 to TRBJ2-3, with 7 positions matching TRBD2. This CDR3 is built from 15 residues. With V trimmed by 4 bases and J by 4 bases, 9 bases remained unmatched. The V gene's germline CDR1 is SGDLS and CDR2 YYNGEE.

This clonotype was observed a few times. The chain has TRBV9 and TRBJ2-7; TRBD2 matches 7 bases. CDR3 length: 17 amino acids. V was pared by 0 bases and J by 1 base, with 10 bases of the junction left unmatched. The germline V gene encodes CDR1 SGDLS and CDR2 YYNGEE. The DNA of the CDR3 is TGTGCCAGCAGCGTAGATCCATGGGCGGGAGTATCCTACGAGCAGTACTTC. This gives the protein CASSVDPWAGVSYEQYF.

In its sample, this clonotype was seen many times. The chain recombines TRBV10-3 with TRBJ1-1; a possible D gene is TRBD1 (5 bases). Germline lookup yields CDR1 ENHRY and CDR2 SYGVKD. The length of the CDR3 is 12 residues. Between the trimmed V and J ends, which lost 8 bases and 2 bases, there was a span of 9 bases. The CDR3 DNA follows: TGTGCCATCCGAAGGGGTAACACTGAAGCTTTCTTT. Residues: CAIRRGNTEAFF.

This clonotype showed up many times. This CDR3 is CASSEMGTARNSPLHF. The CDR3 DNA reads as TGTGCCAGCAGTGAAATGGGGACAGCAAGAAATTCACCCCTCCACTTT. V and J are TRBV2 and TRBJ1-6; 7 nucleotides match TRBD1. The V segment lost 2 bases and the J segment 7 bases; nucleotides outside the gene matches: 8. This CDR3 spans 16 amino acids. Germline assignment: CDR1 SNHLY and CDR2 FYNNEI. Supplemented by reference TRBV2 and TRBJ1-6, the full variable domain reads EPEVTQTPSHQVTQMGQEVILRCVPISNHLYFYWYRQILGQKVEFLVSFYNNEISEKSEIFDDQFSVERPDGSNFTLKIRSTKLEDSAMYFCASSEMGTARNSPLHFGNGTRLTVT.

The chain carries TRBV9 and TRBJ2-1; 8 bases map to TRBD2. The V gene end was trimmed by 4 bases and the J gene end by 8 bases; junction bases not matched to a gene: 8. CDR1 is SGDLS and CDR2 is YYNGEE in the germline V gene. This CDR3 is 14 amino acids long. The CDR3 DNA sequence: TGTGCCAGCAGCCCGTATAGCGGGAACGATGAGCAGTTCTTC. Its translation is CASSPYSGNDEQFF.